This T cell receptor (beta chain) stems from a study of T cells after yellow fever vaccination. Study at large: The SMART-Seq v4 Ultra Low Input method served to prepare the low-cell-number fractions.

MiXCR, applied by TCRdb to the 5' RACE reads, yields one record per CDR3 protein. The sample records some 220,000 distinct CDR3 sequences, 3% to 4% being singletons. The CDR3 has 14 residues. With V trimmed by 5 bases and J by 8 bases, 9 bases remained unmatched. This clonotype was counted at least ten times. The rearrangement links TRBV12-3 or TRBV12-4 to TRBJ2-4; 7 bases fit TRBD1. The specimen comprised CD4+ T cells sorted from PBMCs, sampled 10 days after the yellow fever booster vaccination. This sequence originates from a man aged 18 to 29 who received the YFV17D yellow fever vaccine. The CDR3 DNA sequence: TGTGCCAGCAGTCCCCAGGGGGATCGGGACATTCAGTACTTC. It encodes CASSPQGDRDIQYF.